A single sample gave rise to the 9 T cell receptor beta chains below, sequenced in a study of tumor-infiltrating lymphocytes in primary liver carcinoma. Researchers drew blood RNA from unsorted whole blood and extracted germline DNA as well. A primer in the constant region served to generate TCR beta cDNA from 500 ng of total RNA. What produced the TCR beta libraries was three nested multiplex PCR rounds using slightly modified ARM-PCR. TRBV1-TRBV30 forward primers and a C-beta reverse primer were used in the first two PCR rounds, which each ran for around 10 cycles. TCRdb re-derived calls from the multiplex PCR reads in MiXCR, one entry per CDR3 protein. This table holds 250,000 to 350,000 distinct CDR3 sequences, about three fifths found once. Source material: peripheral blood. The receptors here all came from a woman in her thirties with primary liver carcinoma and hepatitis B virus infection.

The chain combines TRBV11-2 with TRBJ2-3; D tentatively reads TRBD1 or TRBD2 (6 bases each). This CDR3 has 13 amino acids. In germline, CDR1 is SGHAT, CDR2 FQNNGV. Trimming left V 5 bases short and J 11 bases short, with 17 bases between. As DNA, the CDR3 is TGTGCCAGCAGCCCGGACAGAGAGGAGGGGCAGTATTTT. This sequence encodes CASSPDREEGQYF.

This clonotype was recorded many times. The rearrangement links TRBV6-5 to TRBJ1-4, with TRBD1 matching 11 bases. The germline V gene encodes CDR1 MNHEY and CDR2 SVGAGI. Trimming took 4 bases from V and 2 from J; bases not matched to a gene: 12. This CDR3 has 19 amino acids. As DNA, the CDR3 is TGTGCCAGCAGTTCTTCCCCCCCGGACAGGGGGCGGACTAATGAAAAACTGTTTTTT. It translates to CASSSSPPDRGRTNEKLFF.

The gene calls are TRBV28 and TRBJ2-4, with D tentatively TRBD2 (5 bases). With 2 bases removed from V and 9 bases from J, the gap between germline ends came to 8 bases. CDR1 and CDR2 from the germline V gene are MDHEN and SYDVKM. The CDR3 sequence is 12 residues long. CDR3 sequence: CASSLPGSIQYF. The CDR3 nucleotides are TGTGCCAGCAGTTTACCGGGGTCCATTCAGTACTTC.

Concerning this clonotype itself: The junction and the germline gene differ at one end; a read error may be behind it. The chain recombines TRBV6-6 with TRBJ1-6; D unclear. Germline assignment: CDR1 MNHNY and CDR2 SVGAGI (reference sequence). The CDR3 length is 17 residues. This chain's CDR3 is CVSSYSWRMGLNSPLHF. CDR3 DNA: TGTGTCAGCAGTTACTCGTGGCGCATGGGATTGAATTCACCCCTCCACTTT.

V and J are TRBV28 and TRBJ2-1; D is undetermined. This CDR3 is built from 16 residues. Trimming stripped 2 bases from V and 5 bases from J, with 16 bases between. CDR1 is MDHEN, CDR2 SYDVKM, per germline. DNA of the CDR3: TGTGCCAGCAGTTTAGAGTGGAGCGCCTTCCACAATGAGCAGTTCTTC. Translated: CASSLEWSAFHNEQFF.

Turning to this clonotype: This may come from a read error, since a much larger clone is one base off. CDR3 residues: CSDRTVEAFF. CDR3 in DNA: TGCAGCGATAGGACAGTTGAAGCTTTCTTT. The chain carries TRBV29-1 and TRBJ1-1; TRBD1 is a possible D gene (6 bases). V was pared by 7 bases and J by 7 bases, with 10 bases between. CDR1 and CDR2 from the germline V gene are SQVTM and ANQGSEA. CDR3 length: 10 residues.

As to this clonotype: Relative to the germline gene, one junction end is altered; a read error may explain this. V usage is TRBV11-2 and J usage is TRBJ2-1, with a tentative D call TRBD1 (5 bases). The CDR3 covers 15 residues. CDR1 and CDR2 (germline): SGHAT, FQNNGV. CDR3 nucleotides: TGTGTCAGCAGCCAAGACAGCTTCGCTTACAATGAACAGTTCTTC. Its protein is CVSSQDSFAYNEQFF.

Regarding this clonotype: Given a much more abundant clone one base away, this may be a read error. The V call is TRBV6-6, the J call TRBJ2-4, with 16 bases lining up with TRBD2. CDR3 length: 18 amino acids. CDR1 and CDR2 from the germline V gene are MNHNY and SVGAGI (reference sequence). CDR3 residues: CASDNPGLAGGGKNIKYF. The CDR3 DNA sequence: TGTGCCAGTGATAACCCGGGACTAGCGGGAGGGGGCAAAAACATTAAGTACTTC.

This clonotype was seen more than once but under ten times. This chain uses TRBV28 with TRBJ1-2, with unresolved D. The CDR3 is 13 residues long. The V end lost 5 bases, the J end lost 3 bases, and 10 bases lay between the germline ends. Germline lookup yields CDR1 MDHEN and CDR2 SYDVKM. In DNA form, the CDR3 reads TGTGCCAGCAGTCCAGAGTTGCACTATGGCTACACCTTC. The encoded protein is CASSPELHYGYTF.